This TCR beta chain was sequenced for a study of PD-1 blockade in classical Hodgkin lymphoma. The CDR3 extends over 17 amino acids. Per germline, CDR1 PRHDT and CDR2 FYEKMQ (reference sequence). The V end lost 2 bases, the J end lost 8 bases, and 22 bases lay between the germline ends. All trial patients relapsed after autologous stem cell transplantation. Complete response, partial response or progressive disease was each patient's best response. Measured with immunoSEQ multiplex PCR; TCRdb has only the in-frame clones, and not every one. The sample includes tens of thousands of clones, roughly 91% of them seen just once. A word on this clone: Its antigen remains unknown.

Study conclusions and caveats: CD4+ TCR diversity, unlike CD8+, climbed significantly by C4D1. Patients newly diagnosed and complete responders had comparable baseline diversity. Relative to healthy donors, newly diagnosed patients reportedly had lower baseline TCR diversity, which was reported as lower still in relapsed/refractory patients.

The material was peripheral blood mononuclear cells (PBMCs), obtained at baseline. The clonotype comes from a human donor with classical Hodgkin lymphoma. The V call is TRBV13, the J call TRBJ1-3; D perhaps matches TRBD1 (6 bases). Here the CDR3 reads CASSLQTTGMGGHTIYF. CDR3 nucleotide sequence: TGTGCCAGCAGCTTACAAACCACAGGGATGGGCGGGCACACCATATATTTT.